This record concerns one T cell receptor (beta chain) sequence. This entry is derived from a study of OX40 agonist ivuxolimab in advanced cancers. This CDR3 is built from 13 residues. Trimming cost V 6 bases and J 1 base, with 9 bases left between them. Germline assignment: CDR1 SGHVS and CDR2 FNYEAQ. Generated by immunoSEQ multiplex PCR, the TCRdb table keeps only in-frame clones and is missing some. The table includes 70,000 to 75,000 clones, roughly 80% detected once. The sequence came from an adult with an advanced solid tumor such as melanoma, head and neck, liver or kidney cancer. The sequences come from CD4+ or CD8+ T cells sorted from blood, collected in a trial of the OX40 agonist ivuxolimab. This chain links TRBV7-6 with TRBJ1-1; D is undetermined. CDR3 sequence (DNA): TGTGCCAGCAGTCGAGTAGGGAACACTGAAGCTTTCTTT. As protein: CASSRVGNTEAFF.